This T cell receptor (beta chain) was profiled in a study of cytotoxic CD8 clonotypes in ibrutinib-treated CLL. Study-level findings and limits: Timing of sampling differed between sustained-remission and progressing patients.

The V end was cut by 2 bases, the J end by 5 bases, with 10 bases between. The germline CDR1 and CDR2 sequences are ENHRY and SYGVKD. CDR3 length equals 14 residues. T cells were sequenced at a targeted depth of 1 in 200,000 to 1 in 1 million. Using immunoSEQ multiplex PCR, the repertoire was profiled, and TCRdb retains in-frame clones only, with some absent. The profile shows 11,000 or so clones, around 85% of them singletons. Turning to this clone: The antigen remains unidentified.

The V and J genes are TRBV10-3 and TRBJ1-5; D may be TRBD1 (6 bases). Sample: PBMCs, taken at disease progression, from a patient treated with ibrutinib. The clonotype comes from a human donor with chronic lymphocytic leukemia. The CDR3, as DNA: TGTGCCATCAGTGAGGGCGGGGGCGATCAGCCCCAGCATTTT. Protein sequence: CAISEGGGDQPQHF.